This T cell receptor beta chain was sequenced during a study of human T cells and chemical hapten exposure. Study as a whole: Mostly female patients had alopecia areata, totalis or universalis. General study points: Controls had significantly fewer large CDR3 similarity clusters than were formed by expanded TCRs.

The time point is: patch test 2, 6 weeks after DPC sensitization. Indicated treatment: therapeutic diphenylcyclopropenone sensitization with weekly scalp DPC. Ahead of each patch test application, blood was drawn. TCRdb called the RACE reads again in MiXCR, with one record for every CDR3 protein. Among roughly 140,000 distinct CDR3 sequences listed, approximately 12% were seen once. This clonotype was counted a few times. Its target is unknown. The CDR3 length is 15 residues. Germline loops: CDR1 MDHEN, CDR2 SYDVKM. The V gene lost 4 bases and the J gene lost 4 bases, with 14 bases spanning the gap. The sequenced sample was whole blood, obtained in connection with sensitization to the hapten diphenylcyclopropenone (DPC). This chain joins TRBV28 and TRBJ2-1; no clear D gene. The clonotype originates from a woman between 50 and 59 years old with alopecia areata. Some clones in this sample may be carry-over from other donors' samples. The CDR3 loop reads CASSSLGGQYNEQFF. CDR3 sequence (DNA): TGTGCCAGCAGTTCCCTGGGCGGCCAATACAATGAGCAGTTCTTC.